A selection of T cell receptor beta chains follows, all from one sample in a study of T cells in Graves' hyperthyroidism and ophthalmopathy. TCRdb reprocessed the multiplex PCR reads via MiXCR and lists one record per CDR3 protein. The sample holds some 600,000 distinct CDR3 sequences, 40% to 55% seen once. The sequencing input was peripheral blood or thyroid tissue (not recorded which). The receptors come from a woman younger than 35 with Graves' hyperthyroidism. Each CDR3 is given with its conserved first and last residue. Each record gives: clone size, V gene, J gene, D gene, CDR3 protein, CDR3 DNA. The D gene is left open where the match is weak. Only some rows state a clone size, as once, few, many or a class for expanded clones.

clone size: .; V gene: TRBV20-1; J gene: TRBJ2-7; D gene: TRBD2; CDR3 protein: CSARDGTSGSSYEQYF; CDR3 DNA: TGCAGTGCTAGGGACGGGACTAGCGGGAGCTCCTACGAGCAGTACTTC
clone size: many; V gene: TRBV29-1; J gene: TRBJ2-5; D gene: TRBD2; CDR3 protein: CSATPRLAGLETQYF; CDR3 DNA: TGCAGCGCGACCCCCCGTTTAGCGGGTTTGGAGACCCAGTACTTC
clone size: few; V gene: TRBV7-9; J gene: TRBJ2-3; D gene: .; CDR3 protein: CASSPDVGGITDTQYF; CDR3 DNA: TGTGCCAGCAGCCCCGATGTGGGCGGGATTACAGATACGCAGTATTTT
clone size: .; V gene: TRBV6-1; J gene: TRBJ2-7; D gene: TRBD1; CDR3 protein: CASRGQGNYEQYF; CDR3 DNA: TGTGCCAGCAGGGGACAGGGCAACTACGAGCAGTACTTC
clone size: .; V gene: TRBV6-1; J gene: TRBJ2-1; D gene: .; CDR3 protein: CAISEATYNEQFF; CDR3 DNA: TGTGCCATCAGTGAAGCGACGTACAATGAGCAGTTCTTC
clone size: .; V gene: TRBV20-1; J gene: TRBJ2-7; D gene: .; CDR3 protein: CSAGRGLAVTYEQYF; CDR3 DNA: TGCAGTGCTGGGCGGGGGCTAGCGGTAACCTACGAGCAGTACTTC
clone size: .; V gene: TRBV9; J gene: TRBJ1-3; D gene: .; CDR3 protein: CASSPSQSNSGNTIYF; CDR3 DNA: TGTGCCAGCAGCCCGAGTCAGTCGAACTCTGGAAACACCATATATTTT
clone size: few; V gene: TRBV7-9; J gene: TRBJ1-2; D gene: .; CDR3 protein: CASSPPLGTGYGYTF; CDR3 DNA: TGTGCCAGCTCACCCCCTCTTGGTACGGGCTATGGCTACACCTTC
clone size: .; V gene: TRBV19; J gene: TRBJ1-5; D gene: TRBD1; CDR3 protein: CASEAGTGHQPQHF; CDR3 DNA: TGTGCCAGTGAGGCTGGGACAGGGCATCAGCCCCAGCATTTT
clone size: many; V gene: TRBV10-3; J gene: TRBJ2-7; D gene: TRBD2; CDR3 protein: CAISLPSGRTGDEQYF; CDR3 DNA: TGTGCCATCAGCCTCCCTAGCGGGAGGACCGGCGACGAGCAGTACTTC
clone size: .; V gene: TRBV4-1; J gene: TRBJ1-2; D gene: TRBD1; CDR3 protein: CASSQGTGRGYGYTF; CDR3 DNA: TGCGCCAGCAGCCAAGGGACAGGGCGGGGCTATGGCTACACCTTC
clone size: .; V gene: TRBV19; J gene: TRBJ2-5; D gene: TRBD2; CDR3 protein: CASSRTGLAGQETQYF; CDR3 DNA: TGTGCCAGTAGTAGGACGGGACTAGCGGGACAAGAGACCCAGTACTTC
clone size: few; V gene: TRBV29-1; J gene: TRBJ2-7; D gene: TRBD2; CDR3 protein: CSVGTSGLSYEQYF; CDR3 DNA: TGCAGCGTTGGCACTAGCGGGCTCTCCTACGAGCAGTACTTC
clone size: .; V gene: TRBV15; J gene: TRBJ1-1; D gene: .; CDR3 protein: CATSPHQVSYMNTEAFF; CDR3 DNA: TGTGCCACCAGCCCACACCAAGTTAGCTATATGAACACTGAAGCTTTCTTT
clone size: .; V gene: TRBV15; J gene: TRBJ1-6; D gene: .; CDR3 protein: CATSRVRAGSPLHF; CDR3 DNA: TGTGCCACCAGCAGGGTTCGGGCAGGGTCACCCCTCCACTTT
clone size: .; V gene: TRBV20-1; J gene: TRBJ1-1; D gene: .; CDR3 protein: CSARTGPRTEAFF; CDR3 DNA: TGCAGTGCTAGAACAGGGCCCCGCACTGAAGCTTTCTTT
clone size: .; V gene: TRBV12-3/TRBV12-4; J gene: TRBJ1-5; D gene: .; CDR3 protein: CASSDLDQPQHF; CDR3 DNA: TGTGCCAGCAGTGATCTTGATCAGCCCCAGCATTTT
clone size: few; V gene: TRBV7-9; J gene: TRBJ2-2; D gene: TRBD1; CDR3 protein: CASSWTGSPNTGELFF; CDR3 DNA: TGTGCCAGCAGCTGGACAGGGAGTCCGAACACCGGGGAGCTGTTTTTT
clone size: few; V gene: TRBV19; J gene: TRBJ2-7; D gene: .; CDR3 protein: CASRQGNMYEQYF; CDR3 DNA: TGTGCCAGTAGACAGGGAAATATGTACGAGCAGTACTTC
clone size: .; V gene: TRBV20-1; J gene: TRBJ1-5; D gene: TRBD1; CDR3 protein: CSASPGQARQPQHF; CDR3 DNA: TGCAGTGCTAGCCCCGGACAGGCCCGACAGCCCCAGCATTTT
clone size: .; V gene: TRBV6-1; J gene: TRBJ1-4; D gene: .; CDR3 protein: CASTPSATNEKLFF; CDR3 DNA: TGTGCCAGCACCCCGTCAGCAACTAATGAAAAACTGTTTTTT
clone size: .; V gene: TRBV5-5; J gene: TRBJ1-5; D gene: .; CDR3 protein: CASSLGDGQGLPQHF; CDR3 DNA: TGTGCCAGCAGCTTGGGGGACGGACAAGGTTTGCCCCAGCATTTT
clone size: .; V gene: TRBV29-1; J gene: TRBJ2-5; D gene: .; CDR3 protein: CSVAAALETQYF; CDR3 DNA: TGCAGCGTTGCAGCCGCCCTAGAGACCCAGTACTTC
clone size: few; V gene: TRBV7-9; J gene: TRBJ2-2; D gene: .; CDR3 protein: CASSWMMANTGELFF; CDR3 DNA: TGTGCCAGCAGCTGGATGATGGCGAACACCGGGGAGCTGTTTTTT
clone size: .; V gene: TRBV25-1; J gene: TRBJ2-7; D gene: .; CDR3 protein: CAGSDGTQGFYEQYF; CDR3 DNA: TGTGCCGGCAGTGACGGGACTCAGGGGTTCTACGAGCAGTACTTC
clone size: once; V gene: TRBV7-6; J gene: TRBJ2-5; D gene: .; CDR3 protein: CASSPSPRPGETQYF; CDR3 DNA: TGTGCCAGCAGCCCCAGTCCGCGGCCTGGGGAGACCCAGTACTTC
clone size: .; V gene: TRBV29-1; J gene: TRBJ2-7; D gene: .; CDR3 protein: CSVEGARGMASYEQYF; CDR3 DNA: TGCAGCGTTGAGGGGGCTCGGGGGATGGCTTCCTACGAGCAGTACTTC
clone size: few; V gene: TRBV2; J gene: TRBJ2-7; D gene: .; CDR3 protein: CASRGVYFTSYEQYF; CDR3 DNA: TGTGCCAGCAGGGGGGTCTATTTCACCTCCTACGAGCAGTACTTC
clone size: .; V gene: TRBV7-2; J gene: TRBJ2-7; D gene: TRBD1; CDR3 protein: CASTLGTANYKQYF; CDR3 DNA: TGTGCCAGCACCCTCGGGACAGCCAACTACAAGCAGTACTTC
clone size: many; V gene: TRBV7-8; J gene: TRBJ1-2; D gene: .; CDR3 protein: CASTVLQGYGYTF; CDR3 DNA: TGTGCCAGCACTGTCCTTCAGGGGTATGGCTACACCTTC
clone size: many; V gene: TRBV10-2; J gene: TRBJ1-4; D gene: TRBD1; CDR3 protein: CASTLDRNEKLFF; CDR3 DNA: TGCGCCAGCACCTTGGACAGGAATGAAAAACTGTTTTTT
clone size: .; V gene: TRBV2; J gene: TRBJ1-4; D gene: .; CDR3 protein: CASSEQGRINEKLFF; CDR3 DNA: TGTGCCAGCAGTGAACAGGGACGGATCAATGAAAAACTGTTTTTT
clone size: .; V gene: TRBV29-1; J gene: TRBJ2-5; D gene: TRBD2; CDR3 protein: CSVSLAGGERGEYF; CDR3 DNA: TGCAGCGTTTCTTTAGCGGGAGGCGAGAGAGGGGAGTACTTC
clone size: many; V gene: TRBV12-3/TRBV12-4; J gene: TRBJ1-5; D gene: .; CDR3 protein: CASSLQGPNQPQHF; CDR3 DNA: TGTGCCAGCAGTCTCCAGGGGCCTAATCAGCCCCAGCATTTT
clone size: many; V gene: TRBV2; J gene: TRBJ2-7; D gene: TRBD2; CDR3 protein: CASSGGGGEQYF; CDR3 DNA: TGTGCCAGCAGTGGCGGCGGGGGCGAGCAGTACTTC
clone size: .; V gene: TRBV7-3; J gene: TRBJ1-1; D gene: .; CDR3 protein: CASSPPASEAFF; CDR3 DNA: TGTGCCAGCAGCCCCCCGGCGAGTGAAGCTTTCTTT
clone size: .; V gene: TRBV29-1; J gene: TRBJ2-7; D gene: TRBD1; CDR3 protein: CSTTGQGEYEQYF; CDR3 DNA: TGCAGCACCACGGGACAGGGAGAGTACGAGCAGTACTTC
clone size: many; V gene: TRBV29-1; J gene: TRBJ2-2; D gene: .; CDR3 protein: CSAQGTGELFF; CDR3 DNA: TGCAGCGCCCAGGGCACCGGGGAGCTGTTTTTT
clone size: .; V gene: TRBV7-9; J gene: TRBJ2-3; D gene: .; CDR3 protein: CASSYTGGTDTQYF; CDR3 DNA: TGTGCCAGCAGCTATACTGGGGGCACAGATACGCAGTATTTT
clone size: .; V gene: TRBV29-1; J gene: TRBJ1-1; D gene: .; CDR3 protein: CSVEGIGADTEAFF; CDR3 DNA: TGCAGCGTTGAAGGGATAGGAGCGGACACTGAAGCTTTCTTT
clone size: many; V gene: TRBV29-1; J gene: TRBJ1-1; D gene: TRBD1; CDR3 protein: CSVAGQGNTEAFF; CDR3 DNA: TGCAGCGTAGCCGGACAGGGGAACACTGAAGCTTTCTTT
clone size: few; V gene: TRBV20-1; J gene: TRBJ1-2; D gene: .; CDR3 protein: CSASTDNYGYTF; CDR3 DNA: TGCAGTGCTAGTACGGATAACTATGGCTACACCTTC
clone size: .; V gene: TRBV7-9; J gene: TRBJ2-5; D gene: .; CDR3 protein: CASSPILDSLQETQYF; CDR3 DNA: TGCGCCAGCAGCCCAATCCTGGACAGCCTCCAAGAGACCCAGTACTTC
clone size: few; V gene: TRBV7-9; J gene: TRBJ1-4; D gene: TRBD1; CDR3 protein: CASSSKRQGGGQEKLFF; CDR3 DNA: TGTGCCAGCAGCTCTAAACGCCAGGGGGGAGGCCAGGAAAAACTGTTTTTT
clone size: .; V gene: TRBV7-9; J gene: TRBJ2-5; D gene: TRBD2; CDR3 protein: CASITYGAASASGPETQYF; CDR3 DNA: TGTGCCAGCATCACTTATGGGGCCGCTTCGGCTAGCGGGCCGGAGACCCAGTACTTC
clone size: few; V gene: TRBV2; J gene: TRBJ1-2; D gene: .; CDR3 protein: CASSYSTRGDYGYTF; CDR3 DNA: TGTGCCAGCAGTTACTCGACCAGGGGTGACTATGGCTACACCTTC
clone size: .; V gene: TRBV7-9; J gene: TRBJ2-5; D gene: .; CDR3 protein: CASSVLANWETQYF; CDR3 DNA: TGTGCCAGCAGCGTTCTAGCGAATTGGGAGACCCAGTACTTC
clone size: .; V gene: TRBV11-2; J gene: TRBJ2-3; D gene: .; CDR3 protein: CASSPLRGGGTDTQYF; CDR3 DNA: TGTGCCAGCAGCCCCCTACGTGGAGGGGGCACAGATACGCAGTATTTT
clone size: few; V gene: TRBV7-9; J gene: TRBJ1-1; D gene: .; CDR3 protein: CASSLGVGPYTEAFF; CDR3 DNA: TGTGCCAGCAGCTTGGGGGTAGGACCCTACACTGAAGCTTTCTTT
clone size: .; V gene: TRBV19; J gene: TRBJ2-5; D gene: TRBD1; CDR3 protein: CASRASTGGWETQYF; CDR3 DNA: TGTGCCAGTAGAGCATCGACAGGGGGATGGGAGACCCAGTACTTC
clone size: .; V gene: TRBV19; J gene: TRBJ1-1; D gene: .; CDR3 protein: CASRTQGSMEAFF; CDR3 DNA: TGTGCCAGTAGGACACAGGGCTCTATGGAAGCTTTCTTT
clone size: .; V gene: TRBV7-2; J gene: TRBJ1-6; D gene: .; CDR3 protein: CASSLSSRLNSPLHF; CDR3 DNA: TGTGCCAGCAGCTTAAGCTCCAGGCTCAATTCACCCCTCCACTTT
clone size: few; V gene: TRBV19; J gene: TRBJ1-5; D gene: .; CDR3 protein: CASSIDIGVGQPQHF; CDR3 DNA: TGTGCCAGTAGTATAGACATAGGGGTAGGTCAGCCCCAGCATTTT